Presented here are 30 T cell receptor beta chains from one specimen sequenced in a study of cytomegalovirus exposure and HLA in healthy donors. PCR primers comprised 60 Vbeta and 13 Jbeta primers. Data came from immunoSEQ multiplex PCR; TCRdb stores just in-frame clones and leaves some out. The data contain 140,000 or so clones, more than 75% of them singletons. The source material was PBMCs. Receptors originate from a woman aged 18-30 years in good health and CMV-seropositive.

This clone was seen just once. The V call is TRBV7-9, the J call TRBJ2-1, with TRBD1 matching over 10 bases. Germline V gene data show CDR1 as SEHNR and CDR2 as FQNEAQ (reference sequence). The CDR3 totals 16 residues. The trim removed 1 base at V and 6 bases at J, leaving 6 bases unmatched. CDR3 residues: CASSLVGGQGGNEQFF. The CDR3 nucleotides read TGTGCCAGCAGCTTAGTAGGAGGACAGGGGGGCAATGAGCAGTTCTTC.

The chain recombines TRBV4-1 with TRBJ2-1, with 8 bases fitting TRBD2. The CDR3 sequence is 16 residues long. Germline-derived CDR1 and CDR2 are MGHRA and YSYEKL. Trimming at V came to 0 bases and at J to 7 bases, leaving 8 bases not matched to a gene. CDR3 sequence: CASSQDGAGGRNEQFF. The DNA for the CDR3 is TGCGCCAGCAGCCAAGACGGGGCGGGGGGACGGAATGAGCAGTTCTTC.

The chain has TRBV4-3 and TRBJ2-7; TRBD1 might be the D (5 bases). With 0 bases removed from V and 2 bases from J, the gap between germline ends came to 14 bases. Germline V gene data show CDR1 as LGHNA and CDR2 as YSLEER. CDR3 length equals 16 residues. The CDR3 loop reads CASSQDHIDSTYEQYF. DNA of the CDR3: TGCGCCAGCAGCCAAGATCATATCGACAGCACCTACGAGCAGTACTTC.

The V and J genes are TRBV25-1 and TRBJ2-1; TRBD2 matches at 11 bases. Germline loops: CDR1 MGHDK, CDR2 SYGVNS. Trimming removed 5 bases from V and 10 bases from J; junction bases left unmatched: 4. The length of the CDR3 is 13 residues. CDR3 sequence (DNA): TGTGCCAGCAGTACTAGCGGGGGTGGCGAGCAGTTCTTC. It yields the protein CASSTSGGGEQFF.

The gene calls are TRBV19 and TRBJ1-1; unclear D gene. V was clipped by 3 bases and J by 0 bases, with 17 bases between them. The CDR3 loop spans 17 amino acids. CDR1 and CDR2 from the germline V gene are LNHDA and SQIVND (reference sequence). This CDR3 reads CASSMLGRNDLNTEAFF. The DNA for the CDR3 is TGTGCCAGTAGTATGTTGGGCAGAAATGACCTGAACACTGAAGCTTTCTTT.

The chain combines TRBV27 with TRBJ2-7, with D perhaps TRBD1 (7 bases). V was clipped by 2 bases and J by 5 bases, with 10 bases between them. The germline V gene encodes CDR1 MNHEY and CDR2 SMNVEV (reference sequence). This CDR3 has 13 amino acids. CDR3 amino acids: CASSLDREDEQYF. DNA of the CDR3: TGTGCCAGCAGTTTAGACAGGGAGGACGAGCAGTACTTC.

This clone showed up just a few times. The genes are TRBV4-1 and TRBJ1-4, with D possibly matching TRBD1 (6 bases). The CDR3 spans 17 residues. V lost 1 base to trimming and J lost 4 bases, with 16 bases between them. CDR1 MGHRA and CDR2 YSYEKL come from the germline V gene. CDR3 nucleotide sequence: TGCGCCAGCAGCCAAGGGGGGGGCACGGGAGTTAATGAAAAACTGTTTTTT. Translating it yields CASSQGGGTGVNEKLFF.

V usage is TRBV29-1 and J usage is TRBJ2-5; 9 bases fit TRBD1. The J call may be incorrect, as the DNA end agrees better with TRBJ2-7. Germline-derived CDR1 and CDR2 are SQVTM and ANQGSEA. This CDR3 comprises 12 residues. Here the CDR3 DNA reads TGCAGCGGCGGGACAGGGACCTACGAGCAGTACTTC. It specifies CSGGTGTYEQYF.

This clone is medium-sized (0.01 to 0.1%). The chain couples TRBV7-2 to TRBJ2-7, with TRBD2 as a possible D gene (5 bases). Trimming left V 5 bases short and J 4 bases short, with 18 bases between. Germline-derived CDR1 and CDR2 are SGHTA and FQGNSA. The CDR3 is made up of 15 amino acids. This CDR3 reads CASSPDGSTGYEQYF. CDR3 DNA sequence: TGTGCCAGCAGCCCCGACGGTTCGACGGGGTACGAGCAGTACTTC.

This chain uses TRBV4-1 with TRBJ1-5; 8 positions match TRBD1. V shed 4 bases, J shed 6 bases, and the junction held 14 bases outside the gene matches. There are 17 residues in the CDR3. Looked up from germline, CDR1 is MGHRA and CDR2 is YSYEKL. The CDR3 sequence is CASSRGGAGGIGQPQHF. CDR3 DNA: TGCGCCAGCAGCCGGGGTGGGGCAGGGGGCATCGGTCAGCCCCAGCATTTT.

J is TRBJ2-7 and V is TRBV19, with a weak D call TRBD2 (6 bases). The CDR3 spans 14 residues. V was trimmed by 3 bases and J by 0 bases, leaving 9 bases between them. CDR1 is LNHDA and CDR2 is SQIVND in the germline V gene (reference sequence). The CDR3, as DNA: TGTGCCAGTAGTATCGGGGAGGCCTCCTACGAGCAGTACTTC. Its translation: CASSIGEASYEQYF. The complete variable domain, with remaining parts taken from reference TRBV19 and TRBJ2-7, reads DGGITQSPKYLFRKEGQNVTLSCEQNLNHDAMYWYRQDPGQGLRLIYYSQIVNDFQKGDIAEGYSVSREKKESFPLTVTSAQKNPTAFYLCASSIGEASYEQYFGPGTRLTVT.

This chain connects TRBV6-6 to TRBJ1-5; 10 bases agree with TRBD1. Germline V CDR1 and CDR2: MNHNY, SVGAGI (reference sequence). The CDR3 is 15 amino acids. The J segment lost 2 bases and the V segment lost 10 bases, leaving 8 bases of the junction unmatched. In nucleotides, the CDR3 is TGTGCCACAGGGACAGGGGCGCTGGGCAATCAGCCCCAGCATTTT. This sequence encodes CATGTGALGNQPQHF.

This clone was detected once. The V call is TRBV15, the J call TRBJ2-3; D is unclear. The CDR3 totals 13 residues. The V gene's germline CDR1 is LNHNV and CDR2 YYDKDF (reference sequence). V was pared by 3 bases and J by 3 bases, with 7 bases between. The DNA of the CDR3 is TGTGCCACCAGCAGGTCGCGAACAGATACGCAGTATTTT. Translation gives CATSRSRTDTQYF. Full variable domain (rest looked up from reference TRBV15 and TRBJ2-3): DAMVIQNPRYQVTQFGKPVTLSCSQTLNHNVMYWYQQKSSQAPKLLFHYYDKDFNNEADTPDNFQSRRPNTSFCFLDIRSPGLGDTAMYLCATSRSRTDTQYFGPGTRLTVL.

The chain recombines TRBV11-2 with TRBJ2-1; 14 nucleotides match TRBD2. This CDR3 is 16 amino acids long. The germline V gene has CDR1 SGHAT and CDR2 FQNNGV. V lost 4 bases, J lost 6 bases, and 5 bases stayed unmatched. The chain's CDR3 is CASSSTSGGARNEQFF. The CDR3 nucleotides read TGTGCCAGCAGCTCGACTAGCGGGGGGGCCCGCAATGAGCAGTTCTTC. The full variable domain, completed using reference TRBV11-2 and TRBJ2-1, is EAGVAQSPRYKIIEKRQSVAFWCNPISGHATLYWYQQILGQGPKLLIQFQNNGVVDDSQLPKDRFSAERLKGVDSTLKIQPAKLEDSAVYLCASSSTSGGARNEQFFGPGTRLTVL.

As concerns this clone: At one of its ends the junction is not consistent with the germline gene, which may arise from a read error. The chain couples TRBV7-9 to TRBJ2-1, with 13 positions matching TRBD2. Germline V lookup: CDR1 SEHNR, CDR2 FQNEAQ (reference sequence). This CDR3 spans 17 amino acids. This CDR3 is CSSRLAGGPASYNEQFF. The CDR3 DNA sequence: TGTTCCAGCAGACTAGCGGGGGGTCCGGCTTCCTACAATGAGCAGTTCTTC.

The V and J genes are TRBV28 and TRBJ1-6, with 8 bases identical to TRBD1. CDR1 is MDHEN, CDR2 SYDVKM, per germline. Germline trimming cut 3 bases from V and 14 bases from J; bases unmatched to any gene: 12. This CDR3 has 15 amino acids. The CDR3 sequence: CASSFGGTGVEALHF. The CDR3 DNA reads TGTGCCAGCAGTTTTGGAGGGACAGGAGTTGAGGCCCTCCACTTT.

The chain links TRBV7-9 to TRBJ1-3; 11 bases match TRBD1. Germline trimming cut 5 bases from V and 0 bases from J; bases unmatched to any gene: 0. The length of the CDR3 is 15 residues. Germline loops: CDR1 SEHNR, CDR2 FQNEAQ (reference sequence). The CDR3 spells CASSGTGGSGNTIYF. DNA for the CDR3: TGTGCCAGCAGCGGGACAGGGGGCTCTGGAAACACCATATATTTT.

The V gene is TRBV5-8, the J gene TRBJ1-2; TRBD1 aligns across 8 bases. This CDR3 comprises 15 residues. The germline gives CDR1 SGHTS, CDR2 YDEGEE. The ends lost 4 bases at V and 8 bases at J; junction bases unmatched: 13. CDR3 loop: CASSVGTGGGGGYTF. The CDR3 DNA follows: TGTGCCAGCAGCGTCGGAACAGGGGGAGGCGGGGGCTACACCTTC.

This rearrangement joins TRBV5-4 to TRBJ2-3; perhaps TRBD1 as D (5 bases). This CDR3 comprises 15 residues. Germline V gene lookup returns CDR1 SGHNT and CDR2 YYREEE (reference sequence). Between the trimmed V and J ends, which lost 0 bases and 4 bases, there was a span of 12 bases. The CDR3 DNA reads as TGTGCCAGCAGCTTGGAAGTGGCAGGGCCAGATACGCAGTATTTT. This translates into CASSLEVAGPDTQYF.

The table lists this clone with a few counts. V usage is TRBV6-6 and J usage is TRBJ2-7; possible D gene TRBD1, 6 bases. The germline V gene has CDR1 MNHNY and CDR2 SVGAGI (reference sequence). Trimming pared 7 bases from V and 5 bases from J, leaving 15 bases between. The CDR3 extends over 13 amino acids. The CDR3 here is CASNYLQGNEQYF. CDR3 DNA: TGTGCCAGCAACTACCTACAGGGCAACGAGCAGTACTTC.

The chain couples TRBV30 to TRBJ1-6, with D uncertain. Germline CDR1 reads GTSNPN; CDR2 reads SVGIG (reference sequence). CDR3 length: 11 amino acids. Deletions cut 5 bases from V and 9 bases from J, with 8 bases between. DNA of the CDR3: TGTGCCTGGGAGACGGGTTCACCCCTCCACTTT. This codes for CAWETGSPLHF.

The chain uses TRBV6-1 and TRBJ1-1; D remains unclear. CDR3 size: 13 residues. The germline V gene has CDR1 MNHNS and CDR2 SASEGT. V was trimmed by 6 bases and J by 1 base, leaving 9 bases between them. This CDR3 is CASSPRRNTEAFF. CDR3 coding DNA: TGTGCCAGCAGCCCACGTAGGAACACTGAAGCTTTCTTT.

The chain carries TRBV11-2 and TRBJ2-5; no reliable D call. V gave up 2 bases and J gave up 7 bases, with 5 bases separating them. In germline, CDR1 is SGHAT, CDR2 FQNNGV. The CDR3 loop spans 11 amino acids. The CDR3 DNA reads as TGTGCCAGCAGCTTACCGGGGACCCAGTACTTC. It codes for CASSLPGTQYF.

The rearrangement joins TRBV6-5 to TRBJ1-1; 9 nucleotides line up with TRBD1. Per germline, CDR1 MNHEY and CDR2 SVGAGI. The CDR3 totals 14 residues. The ends lost 6 bases at V and 4 bases at J; junction bases unmatched: 6. The CDR3 coding sequence is TGTGCCAGCAGACCGGACAGGGGAGGCACTGAAGCTTTCTTT. Translating gives CASRPDRGGTEAFF.

The chain uses TRBV5-1 and TRBJ2-3; 9 bases map to TRBD2. The CDR3 length is 15 residues. Per germline, CDR1 SGHRS and CDR2 YFSETQ. J gave up 2 bases and V 4 bases, and 5 bases lay outside the gene matches. The chain's CDR3 is CASSEAGGDTDTQYF. In DNA form, the CDR3 reads TGCGCCAGCAGCGAAGCGGGGGGCGACACAGATACGCAGTATTTT.

This chain connects TRBV19 to TRBJ2-1, with 7 nucleotides matching TRBD1. J gave up 14 bases and V 4 bases, and 5 bases lay outside the gene matches. Germline V gives CDR1 LNHDA, CDR2 SQIVND (reference sequence). The CDR3 covers 11 residues. The CDR3 protein is CASSTGTEKFF. CDR3 nucleotide sequence: TGTGCCAGTAGTACGGGGACAGAGAAGTTCTTC.

This chain joins TRBV9 and TRBJ2-3, with D possibly matching TRBD2 (6 bases). Trimming removed 0 bases at V and 5 bases at J, with 16 bases between. The CDR3 loop spans 16 amino acids. The germline CDR1 and CDR2 sequences are SGDLS and YYNGEE. The CDR3 is CASSVEAGRRGDTQYF. In DNA form, the CDR3 reads TGTGCCAGCAGCGTAGAAGCTGGCAGGAGGGGAGATACGCAGTATTTT.

The V call is TRBV6-5, the J call TRBJ1-2, with D maybe TRBD1 (5 bases). The V and J ends lost 0 bases and 4 bases respectively, with 15 bases between them. Germline V gene sequence: CDR1 MNHEY, CDR2 SVGAGI. The CDR3 runs to 16 residues. CDR3 sequence: CASSYSEPGKSYGYTF. In DNA form, the CDR3 reads TGTGCCAGCAGTTACTCGGAGCCAGGGAAGTCCTATGGCTACACCTTC.

This chain joins TRBV7-8 and TRBJ1-3; 7 bases align to TRBD1. J gave up 0 bases and V 3 bases, and 5 bases lay outside the gene matches. This CDR3 spans 16 amino acids. CDR1 SGHVS and CDR2 FQNEAQ come from the germline V gene. The CDR3 nucleotides read TGTGCCAGCAGCTTCGGACAGGCCCCCTCTGGAAACACCATATATTTT. Translated, it gives CASSFGQAPSGNTIYF.

This clone has only a few counts. The chain joins TRBV7-2 to TRBJ1-3, with D maybe TRBD1 (6 bases). Germline V gene lookup returns CDR1 SGHTA and CDR2 FQGNSA. CDR3 length equals 19 residues. Trimming removed 4 bases at V and 4 bases at J, with 26 bases between. The CDR3 DNA sequence: TGTGCCAGCAGCTGGCTTTTGGTTACAGGGAGAGCGAGAGGAAACACCATATATTTT. The encoded protein is CASSWLLVTGRARGNTIYF.